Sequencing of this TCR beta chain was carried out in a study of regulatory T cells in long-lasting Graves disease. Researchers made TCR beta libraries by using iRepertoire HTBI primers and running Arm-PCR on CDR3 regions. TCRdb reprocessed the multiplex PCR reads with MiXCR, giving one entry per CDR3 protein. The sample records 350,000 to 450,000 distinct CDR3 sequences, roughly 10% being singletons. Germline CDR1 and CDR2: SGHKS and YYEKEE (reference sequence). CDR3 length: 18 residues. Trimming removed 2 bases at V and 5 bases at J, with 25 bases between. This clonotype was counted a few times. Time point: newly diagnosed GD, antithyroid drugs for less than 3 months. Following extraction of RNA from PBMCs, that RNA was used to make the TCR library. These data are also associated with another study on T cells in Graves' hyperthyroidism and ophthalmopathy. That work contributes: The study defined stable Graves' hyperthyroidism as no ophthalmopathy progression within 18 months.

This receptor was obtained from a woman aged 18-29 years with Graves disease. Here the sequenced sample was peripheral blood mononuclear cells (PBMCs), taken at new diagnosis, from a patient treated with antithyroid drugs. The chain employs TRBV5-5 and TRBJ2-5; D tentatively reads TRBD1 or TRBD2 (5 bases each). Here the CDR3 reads CASSFFFFATERGETQYF. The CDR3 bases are TGTGCCAGCAGCTTTTTCTTTTTTGCGACAGAAAGAGGGGAGACCCAGTACTTC. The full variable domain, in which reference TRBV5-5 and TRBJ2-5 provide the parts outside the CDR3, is DAGVTQSPTHLIKTRGQQVTLRCSPISGHKSVSWYQQVLGQGPQFIFQYYEKEERGRGNFPDRFSARQFPNYSSELNVNALLLGDSALYLCASSFFFFATERGETQYFGPGTRLLVL.